Described below is a single T cell receptor beta chain sequence and its context. The CDR3 spans 15 residues. Looked up from germline, CDR1 is SGHRS and CDR2 is YFSETQ. Trimming removed 4 bases at V and 2 bases at J, with 16 bases between. This sample is drawn from a study of blood T cell repertoires in COVID-19. Study background: T cells, B-cell-depleted T cells, or PBMCs provided the cDNA or gDNA that served as material.

Per the original data handling: Amplification from reference gene primers served as the basis for estimated nucleated cell counts. Produced via immunoSEQ multiplex PCR; TCRdb's table is partial and in-frame only. The DNA gave D and trimming, while V, J and clone size come from that table. The table lists 250,000 to 300,000 clones, roughly 83% of them singletons. The chain recombines TRBV5-1 with TRBJ2-7; D is perhaps TRBD1 (5 bases). The receptor's source is a man in his 60s who had recovered from COVID-19. The sample comprised peripheral blood. CDR3 loop: CASSPGQETPYEQYF. CDR3 sequence (DNA): TGCGCCAGCAGCCCCGGACAAGAAACCCCCTACGAGCAGTACTTC.